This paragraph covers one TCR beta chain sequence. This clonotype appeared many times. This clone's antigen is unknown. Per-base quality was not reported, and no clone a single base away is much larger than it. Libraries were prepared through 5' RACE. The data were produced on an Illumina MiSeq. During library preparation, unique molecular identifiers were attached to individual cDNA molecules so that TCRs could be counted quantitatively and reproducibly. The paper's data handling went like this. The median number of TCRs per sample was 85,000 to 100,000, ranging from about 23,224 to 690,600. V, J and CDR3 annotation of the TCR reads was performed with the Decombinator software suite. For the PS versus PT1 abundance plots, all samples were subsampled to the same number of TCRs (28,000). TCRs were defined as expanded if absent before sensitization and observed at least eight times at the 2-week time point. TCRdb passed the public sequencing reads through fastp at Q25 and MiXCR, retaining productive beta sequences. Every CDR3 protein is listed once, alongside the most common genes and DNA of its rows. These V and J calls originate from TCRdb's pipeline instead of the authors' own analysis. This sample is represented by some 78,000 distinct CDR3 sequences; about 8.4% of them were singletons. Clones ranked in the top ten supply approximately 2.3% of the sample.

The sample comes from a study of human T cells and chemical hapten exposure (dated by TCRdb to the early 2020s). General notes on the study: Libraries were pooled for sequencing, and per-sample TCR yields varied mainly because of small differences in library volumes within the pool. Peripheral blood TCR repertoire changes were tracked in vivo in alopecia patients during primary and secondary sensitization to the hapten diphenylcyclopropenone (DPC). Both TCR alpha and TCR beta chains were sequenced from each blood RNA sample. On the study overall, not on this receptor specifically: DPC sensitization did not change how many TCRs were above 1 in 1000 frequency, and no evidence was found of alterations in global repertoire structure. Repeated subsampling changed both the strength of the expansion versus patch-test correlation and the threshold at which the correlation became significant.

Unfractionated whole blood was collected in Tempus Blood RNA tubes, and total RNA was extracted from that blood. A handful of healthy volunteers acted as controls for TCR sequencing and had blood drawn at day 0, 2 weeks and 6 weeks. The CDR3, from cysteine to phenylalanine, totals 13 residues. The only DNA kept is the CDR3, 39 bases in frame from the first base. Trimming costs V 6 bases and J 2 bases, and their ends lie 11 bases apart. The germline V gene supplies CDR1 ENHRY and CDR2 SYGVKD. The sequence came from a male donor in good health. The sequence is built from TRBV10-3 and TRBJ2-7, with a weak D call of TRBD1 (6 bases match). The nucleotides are TGTGCCATCAGAGGGGGACAAACCTACGAGCAGTACTTC. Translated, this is CAIRGGQTYEQYF.